This TCR beta chain comes out of a study of OX40 agonist ivuxolimab in advanced cancers. The study, taken as a whole, reports: Among expanded peripheral T cells, antigen specificity went undetermined. Clonal expansion was seen in CD4+ and CD8+ blood T cells by week 6 at 0.1 to 3.0 mg/kg.

Notes on this clone: The antigen is undetermined.

Method: immunoSEQ multiplex PCR; TCRdb's copy keeps in-frame clones and lacks some. The sample has around 100,000 clones, 90% seen once. Source: CD4+ or CD8+ T cells sorted from blood, taken in a trial of the OX40 agonist ivuxolimab. The TCR was taken from an adult with an advanced solid tumor such as melanoma, head and neck, liver or kidney cancer.

This chain's CDR3 is CASSQVFSSGRNEQFF. The CDR3 bases are TGTGCCAGCAGCCAAGTGTTTTCTAGCGGGAGGAATGAGCAGTTCTTC. The chain has TRBV14 and TRBJ2-1; 11 bases line up with TRBD2. The ends lost 1 base at V and 7 bases at J; junction bases unmatched: 6. CDR1 and CDR2 from the germline V gene are SGHDN and FVKESK. This CDR3 is built from 16 residues.